This is a list of T cell receptor beta chains from one sample in a study of cytomegalovirus exposure and HLA in healthy donors. Clones were read by immunoSEQ multiplex PCR, and TCRdb kept only the in-frame ones, dropping some. The data contain over 80,000 clones, 70% to 85% of them singletons. Material for sequencing was PBMCs. Receptors were obtained from a man aged 50-59 years in good health and CMV-seronegative. The CDR3 runs from the conserved cysteine through the conserved F or W. D genes are given only for firm matches. Clone size, where shown, is once, few, many, or a class for clones that have expanded.

d_gene: TRBD1
j_gene: TRBJ1-1
abundance: -
v_gene: TRBV18
CDR3aa: CASSPGTGGGSTEAFF
CDR3nt: TGTGCCAGCTCACCAGGGACAGGGGGCGGGAGTACTGAAGCTTTCTTT

d_gene: TRBD1
j_gene: TRBJ2-7
abundance: -
v_gene: TRBV28
CDR3aa: CASWRTGQRAYEQYF
CDR3nt: TGTGCCAGCTGGCGGACAGGCCAACGCGCCTACGAGCAGTACTTC

d_gene: -
j_gene: TRBJ2-3
abundance: -
v_gene: TRBV19
CDR3aa: CASSISEGAGTDTQYF
CDR3nt: TGTGCCAGTAGTATCTCGGAGGGCGCGGGGACAGATACGCAGTATTTT

d_gene: -
j_gene: TRBJ2-3
abundance: -
v_gene: TRBV5-1
CDR3aa: CASSLGGREYTDTQYF
CDR3nt: TGCGCCAGCAGCTTGGGAGGGCGGGAATACACAGATACGCAGTATTTT

d_gene: -
j_gene: TRBJ2-7
abundance: -
v_gene: TRBV4-3
CDR3aa: CASSQDLRDTYEQYF
CDR3nt: TGCGCCAGCAGCCAAGACCTCCGGGACACCTACGAGCAGTACTTC

d_gene: -
j_gene: TRBJ1-2
abundance: once
v_gene: TRBV6-1
CDR3aa: CASSVAPGDGYTF
CDR3nt: TGTGCCAGCAGTGTGGCACCGGGGGATGGCTACACCTTC

d_gene: -
j_gene: TRBJ2-3
abundance: -
v_gene: TRBV9
CDR3aa: CASSVDPLDTQYF
CDR3nt: TGTGCCAGCAGCGTAGATCCCCTAGATACGCAGTATTTT

d_gene: TRBD1
j_gene: TRBJ2-4
abundance: -
v_gene: TRBV6-5
CDR3aa: CASSSPGGNIQYF
CDR3nt: TGTGCCAGCAGTTCCCCAGGGGGAAACATTCAGTACTTC

d_gene: -
j_gene: TRBJ1-1
abundance: -
v_gene: TRBV2
CDR3aa: CASMDSSTEAFF
CDR3nt: TGTGCCAGCATGGACAGCAGTACTGAAGCTTTCTTT

d_gene: -
j_gene: TRBJ2-2
abundance: -
v_gene: TRBV28
CDR3aa: CASRLGGGELFF
CDR3nt: TGTGCCAGCCGCCTGGGGGGCGGGGAGCTGTTTTTT

d_gene: -
j_gene: TRBJ2-3
abundance: -
v_gene: TRBV4-1
CDR3aa: CASSQDIRGGGTDTQYF
CDR3nt: TGCGCCAGCAGCCAAGATATTCGAGGAGGGGGCACAGATACGCAGTATTTT

d_gene: -
j_gene: TRBJ2-1
abundance: -
v_gene: TRBV29-1
CDR3aa: CSVVVGAREQFF
CDR3nt: TGCAGCGTTGTCGTGGGGGCGCGTGAGCAGTTCTTC

d_gene: TRBD2
j_gene: TRBJ2-5
abundance: -
v_gene: TRBV4-2
CDR3aa: CASSQGPSGSGTETQYF
CDR3nt: TGTGCCAGCAGCCAAGGTCCTAGCGGGAGTGGTACGGAGACCCAGTACTTC

d_gene: -
j_gene: TRBJ1-2
abundance: -
v_gene: TRBV6-4
CDR3aa: CASSRGYTF
CDR3nt: TGTGCCAGCAGCCGGGGCTACACCTTC

d_gene: TRBD2
j_gene: TRBJ2-1
abundance: -
v_gene: TRBV7-2
CDR3aa: CASSPTGTSYNEQFF
CDR3nt: TGTGCCAGCAGCCCCACCGGGACTAGTTACAATGAGCAGTTCTTC

d_gene: TRBD1
j_gene: TRBJ1-2
abundance: -
v_gene: TRBV4-3
CDR3aa: CASSQELGQNNYGYTF
CDR3nt: TGCGCCAGCAGCCAAGAATTGGGACAGAATAACTATGGCTACACCTTC

d_gene: TRBD1
j_gene: TRBJ2-7
abundance: few
v_gene: TRBV7-2
CDR3aa: CASSAQGAAYEQYF
CDR3nt: TGTGCCAGCAGCGCACAGGGGGCTGCCTACGAGCAGTACTTC

d_gene: TRBD1
j_gene: TRBJ2-1
abundance: -
v_gene: TRBV5-1
CDR3aa: CASTLGQGGEQFF
CDR3nt: TGCGCCAGCACCCTCGGACAGGGTGGCGAGCAGTTCTTC

d_gene: -
j_gene: TRBJ1-1
abundance: -
v_gene: TRBV2
CDR3aa: CASSASTGRGTEAFF
CDR3nt: TGTGCCAGCAGTGCCTCCACAGGGCGCGGCACTGAAGCTTTCTTT

d_gene: -
j_gene: TRBJ2-3
abundance: -
v_gene: TRBV19
CDR3aa: CASRSPLASSTDTQYF
CDR3nt: TGTGCCAGTAGGTCCCCCCTAGCGTCTAGCACAGATACGCAGTATTTT

d_gene: -
j_gene: TRBJ2-7
abundance: -
v_gene: TRBV28
CDR3aa: CASIYSTGNYEQYF
CDR3nt: TGTGCCAGCATTTACAGCACAGGTAACTACGAGCAGTACTTC

d_gene: -
j_gene: TRBJ1-2
abundance: -
v_gene: TRBV9
CDR3aa: CASSTSQGGYTF
CDR3nt: TGTGCCAGCAGCACAAGCCAGGGTGGCTACACCTTC

d_gene: TRBD1
j_gene: TRBJ2-7
abundance: -
v_gene: TRBV7-6
CDR3aa: CASSFDRAPYEQYF
CDR3nt: TGTGCCAGCAGCTTCGACAGGGCACCCTACGAGCAGTACTTC

d_gene: TRBD1
j_gene: TRBJ1-1
abundance: -
v_gene: TRBV6-5
CDR3aa: CASRNGAGGNQAFF
CDR3nt: TGTGCCAGCAGAAACGGGGCAGGGGGCAACCAAGCTTTCTTT

d_gene: TRBD2
j_gene: TRBJ2-1
abundance: -
v_gene: TRBV4-2
CDR3aa: CASSLTGTSGGGSYNEQFF
CDR3nt: TGTGCCAGCAGCCTGACCGGGACTAGCGGGGGAGGGTCCTACAATGAGCAGTTCTTC

d_gene: -
j_gene: TRBJ2-2
abundance: -
v_gene: TRBV4-3
CDR3aa: CASSQDPGVNTGELFF
CDR3nt: TGCGCCAGCAGCCAAGATCCCGGGGTAAACACCGGGGAGCTGTTTTTT

d_gene: -
j_gene: TRBJ2-7
abundance: -
v_gene: TRBV6-5
CDR3aa: CASSLFGQKQYF
CDR3nt: TGTGCCAGCAGCTTATTCGGACAGAAGCAGTACTTC

d_gene: -
j_gene: TRBJ2-2
abundance: -
v_gene: TRBV10-1
CDR3aa: CASTSHLYRGGGTGELFF
CDR3nt: TGCGCCAGCACCAGCCACTTGTACAGGGGGGGAGGGACCGGGGAGCTGTTTTTT

d_gene: TRBD2
j_gene: TRBJ2-7
abundance: -
v_gene: TRBV27
CDR3aa: CASSRKREPTYEQYF
CDR3nt: TGTGCCAGCAGTCGAAAGCGGGAGCCGACCTACGAGCAGTACTTC

d_gene: TRBD1
j_gene: TRBJ2-7
abundance: few
v_gene: TRBV7-3
CDR3aa: CASSDGTGGRQYF
CDR3nt: TGTGCCAGCAGTGACGGGACAGGGGGCAGGCAGTACTTC

d_gene: TRBD2
j_gene: TRBJ2-3
abundance: -
v_gene: TRBV10-1
CDR3aa: CASSEAGGGTDTQYF
CDR3nt: TGCGCCAGCAGTGAAGCGGGAGGAGGCACAGATACGCAGTATTTT

d_gene: -
j_gene: TRBJ2-3
abundance: -
v_gene: TRBV20-1
CDR3aa: CSARDRDTQYF
CDR3nt: TGCAGTGCTAGAGATCGAGATACGCAGTATTTT

d_gene: -
j_gene: TRBJ2-7
abundance: -
v_gene: TRBV5-1
CDR3aa: CASSLDRGGEQYF
CDR3nt: TGCGCCAGCAGCTTGGACAGGGGAGGCGAGCAGTACTTC

d_gene: TRBD2
j_gene: TRBJ2-1
abundance: -
v_gene: TRBV18
CDR3aa: CASSGLAGTDEQFF
CDR3nt: TGTGCCAGCTCAGGACTAGCGGGAACGGATGAGCAGTTCTTC

d_gene: -
j_gene: TRBJ2-7
abundance: -
v_gene: TRBV28
CDR3aa: CASSVDVQGNYEQYF
CDR3nt: TGTGCCAGCAGTGTCGATGTACAGGGCAACTACGAGCAGTACTTC

d_gene: -
j_gene: TRBJ2-3
abundance: -
v_gene: TRBV6-4
CDR3aa: CASSEGTPEGTQYF
CDR3nt: TGTGCCAGCAGTGAGGGGACTCCCGAAGGGACGCAGTATTTT

d_gene: TRBD2
j_gene: TRBJ2-7
abundance: -
v_gene: TRBV30
CDR3aa: CAWSGGTSAHYEQYF
CDR3nt: TGTGCCTGGAGTGGGGGGACTAGCGCCCACTACGAGCAGTACTTC

d_gene: -
j_gene: TRBJ2-3
abundance: -
v_gene: TRBV12-5
CDR3aa: CASGAGNTDTQYF
CDR3nt: TGTGCTAGTGGTGCGGGCAACACAGATACGCAGTATTTT

d_gene: -
j_gene: TRBJ2-5
abundance: -
v_gene: TRBV5-1
CDR3aa: CASKNVQGRGETQYF
CDR3nt: TGCGCCAGCAAAAATGTTCAGGGCAGGGGCGAGACCCAGTACTTC

d_gene: TRBD2
j_gene: TRBJ2-5
abundance: -
v_gene: TRBV28
CDR3aa: CASRPASSGVQETQYF
CDR3nt: TGTGCCAGCAGGCCTGCCTCTAGCGGGGTCCAAGAGACCCAGTACTTC

d_gene: -
j_gene: TRBJ2-5
abundance: -
v_gene: TRBV7-7
CDR3aa: CASSLTYQETQYF
CDR3nt: TGTGCTAGCAGCTTGACATACCAAGAGACCCAGTACTTC

d_gene: -
j_gene: TRBJ2-4
abundance: -
v_gene: TRBV29-1
CDR3aa: CSVEALAKNIQYF
CDR3nt: TGCAGCGTTGAGGCCCTTGCCAAAAACATTCAGTACTTC

d_gene: -
j_gene: TRBJ2-5
abundance: -
v_gene: TRBV7-2
CDR3aa: CASSSGRGMYQETQYF
CDR3nt: TGTGCCAGCAGCTCCGGACGGGGAATGTACCAAGAGACCCAGTACTTC

d_gene: -
j_gene: TRBJ1-3
abundance: -
v_gene: TRBV19
CDR3aa: CASGRGPSGNTIYF
CDR3nt: TGTGCCAGTGGCAGGGGCCCCTCTGGAAACACCATATATTTT

d_gene: TRBD1
j_gene: TRBJ2-7
abundance: -
v_gene: TRBV4-1
CDR3aa: CASSHNRDRGAYEQYF
CDR3nt: TGCGCCAGCAGCCATAATAGGGACAGGGGAGCCTACGAGCAGTACTTC

d_gene: -
j_gene: TRBJ1-2
abundance: -
v_gene: TRBV7-9
CDR3aa: CASTIRSGYTF
CDR3nt: TGTGCCAGCACTATTCGGTCTGGCTACACCTTC

d_gene: -
j_gene: TRBJ2-2
abundance: once
v_gene: TRBV7-7
CDR3aa: CASSLGRTVNTGELFF
CDR3nt: TGTGCTAGCAGCCTAGGGAGGACTGTAAACACCGGGGAGCTGTTTTTT

d_gene: -
j_gene: TRBJ2-7
abundance: -
v_gene: TRBV28
CDR3aa: CASSLQGPGYF
CDR3nt: TGTGCCAGCAGCCTACAGGGCCCGGGGTACTTC

d_gene: TRBD2
j_gene: TRBJ2-7
abundance: -
v_gene: TRBV29-1
CDR3aa: CSADRGGDLDEQYF
CDR3nt: TGCAGCGCGGATCGGGGGGGTGATCTGGACGAGCAGTACTTC

d_gene: -
j_gene: TRBJ1-5
abundance: -
v_gene: TRBV7-9
CDR3aa: CASSSSDSHQPQHF
CDR3nt: TGTGCCAGCAGCTCCTCGGACAGCCATCAGCCCCAGCATTTT

d_gene: TRBD2
j_gene: TRBJ2-2
abundance: -
v_gene: TRBV5-1
CDR3aa: CASSLAPLAANTGELFF
CDR3nt: TGCGCCAGCAGCTTGGCCCCACTAGCGGCGAACACCGGGGAGCTGTTTTTT

d_gene: -
j_gene: TRBJ1-2
abundance: -
v_gene: TRBV5-8
CDR3aa: CASSLFRTGDYGYTF
CDR3nt: TGTGCCAGCAGCTTGTTCAGGACGGGGGACTATGGCTACACCTTC

d_gene: TRBD1
j_gene: TRBJ1-2
abundance: -
v_gene: TRBV6-5
CDR3aa: CASTPAQGAPRGYTF
CDR3nt: TGTGCCAGCACTCCTGCTCAGGGGGCGCCCAGAGGCTACACCTTC